The next 26 T cell receptor beta chains were all read from a single sample in a study of T cell responses to AZD1222 COVID-19 vaccine. The repertoire was sequenced with immunoSEQ multiplex PCR; TCRdb's copy has only in-frame clones and lacks some. The data contain over 45,000 clones, about 83% of them singletons. This sample comprised peripheral blood, obtained on day 0 of AZD1222 vaccination. The receptors stem from an adult in good health.

The V and J genes are TRBV5-4 and TRBJ2-5; the D is unclear. This CDR3 has 14 amino acids. V was pared by 4 bases and J by 4 bases, with 14 bases between. The V gene's germline CDR1 is SGHNT and CDR2 YYREEE (reference sequence). The CDR3 spells CASSTGGGRETQYF. The CDR3 nucleotides read TGTGCCAGCAGCACGGGTGGCGGCAGAGAGACCCAGTACTTC.

The chain has TRBV5-5 and TRBJ2-7; D gene unclear. The CDR3 covers 15 residues. The germline V gene has CDR1 SGHKS and CDR2 YYEKEE (reference sequence). Trimming took off 0 bases at V and 0 bases at J, with 10 bases between the two ends. As DNA, the CDR3 is TGTGCCAGCAGCTTGGGTCCAGCAAGCTCCTACGAGCAGTACGTC. Its translation: CASSLGPASSYEQYV.

The chain is built from TRBV28 and TRBJ2-7; TRBD1 matches 8 bases. CDR1 MDHEN and CDR2 SYDVKM come from the germline V gene. The CDR3 runs to 14 residues. V shed 2 bases and J 2 bases; nucleotides not matched to a gene: 2. The CDR3 region is CASSLNRGAYEQYV. CDR3 bases: TGTGCCAGCAGTTTAAACAGGGGGGCCTACGAGCAGTACGTC.

The J gene is TRBJ1-4, the V gene TRBV5-1; D uncertain. The germline V and J ends were trimmed by 3 bases and 5 bases, with 14 bases remaining between them. Germline loops: CDR1 SGHRS, CDR2 YFSETQ. The CDR3 is 15 amino acids. For the CDR3, the DNA is TGCGCCAGCAGCTGGGGAGGCGGCGCCAATGAAAAACTGTTTTTT. Translating gives CASSWGGGANEKLFF.

This chain uses TRBV19 with TRBJ1-2, with a tentative D call TRBD1 (5 bases). Trimming removed 7 bases from V and 7 bases from J, with 19 bases in between. Germline CDR1 is LNHDA and CDR2 is SQIVND (reference sequence). The CDR3 runs 14 residues. DNA for the CDR3: TGTGCCAGTACCGTGGGGCCAGGGTCGGCTGGCTACACCTTC. It yields the protein CASTVGPGSAGYTF. The full variable domain, its missing parts supplied by reference TRBV19 and TRBJ1-2, is DGGITQSPKYLFRKEGQNVTLSCEQNLNHDAMYWYRQDPGQGLRLIYYSQIVNDFQKGDIAEGYSVSREKKESFPLTVTSAQKNPTAFYLCASTVGPGSAGYTFGSGTRLTVV.

The genes are TRBV18 and TRBJ1-4; D is unclear. The germline CDR1 and CDR2 sequences are KGHSH and LQKENI. The CDR3 runs 13 residues. Trimming removed 0 bases from V and 2 bases from J, with 1 base in between. The CDR3 nucleotides read TGTGCCAGCTCACCACCGACTAATGAAAAACTGTTTTTT. This sequence encodes CASSPPTNEKLFF.

V gene TRBV4-1 combines with J gene TRBJ1-3, with no clear D. Germline assignment: CDR1 MGHRA and CDR2 YSYEKL. Trimming removed 1 base from V and 4 bases from J, with 14 bases in between. This CDR3 contains 16 residues. This CDR3 reads CASSQGVAYSGNTIYF. DNA for the CDR3: TGCGCCAGCAGCCAAGGTGTGGCCTATTCAGGAAACACCATATATTTT.

This clone appeared a single time. The chain is built from TRBV11-1 and TRBJ1-1; a weak D match, TRBD1 (5 bases). Trimming cost V 3 bases and J 3 bases, with 14 bases left between them. The CDR3 totals 15 residues. Germline V CDR1 and CDR2: SGHAT, FQDESV (reference sequence). CDR3 sequence reads: CASSFWSGRDTEAFF. CDR3 coding DNA: TGTGCCAGCAGCTTTTGGTCAGGGCGGGACACTGAAGCTTTCTTT.

The DNA of the CDR3 is TGTGCCAGCAGCTTAAGTCGGGAAAACATTCAGTACTTC. It yields the protein CASSLSRENIQYF. V is TRBV11-2 and J is TRBJ2-4; D gene ambiguous. This CDR3 region has 13 residues. Germline V lookup: CDR1 SGHAT, CDR2 FQNNGV. V dropped 2 bases and J dropped 5 bases, with 7 bases sitting between them.

V is TRBV27 and J is TRBJ2-1, with D tentatively TRBD2 (6 bases). Trimming shortened V by 2 bases and J by 2 bases, and 10 bases separated the two germline ends. The germline CDR1 and CDR2 sequences are MNHEY and SMNVEV (reference sequence). This CDR3 has 15 residues. CDR3 amino acids: CASSLSGGAYNEQFF. The CDR3 region has the DNA TGTGCCAGCAGTTTAAGCGGAGGGGCCTACAATGAGCAGTTCTTC.

This chain uses TRBV19 with TRBJ1-5, with D hard to call. Germline assignment: CDR1 LNHDA and CDR2 SQIVND (reference sequence). Trimming took off 3 bases at V and 2 bases at J, with 11 bases between the two ends. The CDR3 is 15 amino acids. This CDR3 reads CASSILSGGNQPQHF. CDR3 bases: TGTGCCAGTAGTATCCTGTCCGGCGGCAATCAGCCCCAGCATTTT.

The rearrangement joins TRBV18 to TRBJ2-7; D could derive from TRBD1 or TRBD2 (5 bases each). V was clipped by 0 bases and J by 2 bases, with 11 bases between them. This CDR3 has 15 residues. From germline, CDR1 is KGHSH and CDR2 LQKENI. The CDR3: CASSPPGTVTYEQYF. The CDR3 bases are TGTGCCAGCTCACCACCTGGGACGGTTACCTACGAGCAGTACTTC.

The chain combines TRBV19 with TRBJ1-5; D unclear. The germline V gene has CDR1 LNHDA and CDR2 SQIVND (reference sequence). V dropped 2 bases and J dropped 6 bases, with 5 bases sitting between them. The CDR3 contains 12 residues. The CDR3 DNA reads TGTGCCAGTAGTATACCGGGTCAGCCCCAGCATTTT. This translates into CASSIPGQPQHF.

The chain couples TRBV12-2 to TRBJ2-6. TRBV12-2 is reported as a pseudogene. This CDR3 has 19 amino acids. The chain's CDR3 is CASRLVSEVKFAGANVLTF. The CDR3 DNA is TGTGCAAGTCGCTTAGTATCGGAAGTTAAATTCGCTGGGGCCAACGTCCTGACTTTC.

This clone is deemed medium-sized. The rearrangement joins TRBV15 to TRBJ2-7; D unclear. V lost 0 bases and J lost 3, with 12 bases in between. The CDR3 is made up of 15 amino acids. CDR1 is LNHNV and CDR2 is YYDKDF in the germline V gene (reference sequence). CDR3 DNA sequence: TGTGCCACCAGCAGAGATTCCAGCCCGTTCTACGAGCAGTACTTC. Residues: CATSRDSSPFYEQYF.

V is TRBV29-1 and J is TRBJ1-3; the D is unclear. Trimming pared 6 bases from V and 0 bases from J, leaving 12 bases between. The CDR3 has 14 residues. Germline lookup yields CDR1 SQVTM and CDR2 ANQGSEA. CDR3 region: CSVLGSSSGNTIYF. The CDR3 DNA sequence: TGCAGCGTCCTCGGGAGTAGCTCTGGAAACACCATATATTTT.

The rearrangement joins TRBV9 to TRBJ1-2, with unresolved D. Germline CDR1 and CDR2: SGDLS and YYNGEE. Trimming removed 4 bases from V and 5 bases from J, with 18 bases in between. The CDR3 has 15 amino acids. The CDR3 sequence: CASSKDGRGWYGYTF. CDR3 nucleotides: TGTGCCAGCAGCAAGGACGGAAGAGGGTGGTATGGCTACACCTTC.

The chain recombines TRBV19 with TRBJ2-7; maybe TRBD1 (5 bases). CDR1 is LNHDA and CDR2 is SQIVND in the germline V gene (reference sequence). Trimming took off 10 bases at V and 0 bases at J, with 16 bases between the two ends. This CDR3 has 14 residues. This CDR3 is CATADISFSYEQYF. In DNA, the CDR3 is TGTGCCACCGCGGACATCTCCTTCTCCTACGAGCAGTACTTC.

This chain uses TRBV5-1 with TRBJ1-2, with 10 bases fitting TRBD1. Losses at the gene ends were 5 bases for V and 0 bases for J; bases not matched to a gene: 1. This CDR3 has 14 amino acids. Germline V CDR1 and CDR2: SGHRS, YFSETQ. The CDR3 reads CASSGQGANYGYTF. CDR3 DNA sequence: TGCGCCAGCAGTGGACAGGGGGCTAACTATGGCTACACCTTC.

The chain uses TRBV13 and TRBJ1-4, with D hard to call. V was shortened by 2 bases and J by 8 bases, with 12 bases between the two germline ends. The CDR3 is 14 residues long. CDR1 and CDR2 from the germline V gene are PRHDT and FYEKMQ (reference sequence). The CDR3 loop is CASSLREGTEKLFF. CDR3 coding DNA: TGTGCCAGCAGCTTACGTGAGGGCACCGAAAAACTGTTTTTT. Full variable domain (rest looked up from reference TRBV13 and TRBJ1-4): AAGVIQSPRHLIKEKRETATLKCYPIPRHDTVYWYQQGPGQDPQFLISFYEKMQSDKGSIPDRFSAQQFSDYHSELNMSSLELGDSALYFCASSLREGTEKLFFGSGTQLSVL.

The chain employs TRBV11-2 and TRBJ1-1, with D possibly matching TRBD1 (6 bases). Germline lookup yields CDR1 SGHAT and CDR2 FQNNGV. The CDR3 runs 13 residues. V gave up 3 bases and J gave up 5 bases, with 10 bases separating them. The CDR3 loop reads CASSLAGVTEAFF. The CDR3 DNA reads as TGTGCCAGCAGCTTGGCAGGGGTGACTGAAGCTTTCTTT.

Written as DNA, the CDR3 is TGTGCCAGCAGCCAAGGATGGGGGAATGAGCAGTTCTTC. Its protein product is CASSQGWGNEQFF. The chain joins TRBV7-7 to TRBJ2-1; D is perhaps TRBD1 or TRBD2 (5 bases each). This CDR3 has 13 amino acids. V was trimmed by 5 bases and J by 7 bases, leaving 12 bases between them. Germline CDR1 is SSHAT and CDR2 is FNYEAQ (reference sequence).

The rearrangement links TRBV10-3 to TRBJ2-7; 8 nucleotides align to TRBD1. This CDR3 is 13 amino acids long. With V trimmed by 10 bases and J by 1 base, 6 bases remained unmatched. CDR1 is ENHRY, CDR2 SYGVKD, per germline. The DNA of the CDR3 is TGTGCCACGAGGGACAGGTCTTCCTACGAGCAGTACTTC. This sequence encodes CATRDRSSYEQYF.

The chain combines TRBV12-3 or TRBV12-4 with TRBJ2-2; D is uncertain. This CDR3 region has 13 residues. Trimming pared 8 bases from V and 8 bases from J, leaving 15 bases between. The CDR3 region is CASLYRFGGELFF. Written as DNA, the CDR3 is TGTGCCAGCCTCTACAGATTCGGGGGGGAGCTGTTTTTT.

J is TRBJ2-7 and V is TRBV29-1; D perhaps matches TRBD2 (6 bases). The V end lost 5 bases, the J end lost 5 bases, and 16 bases lay between the germline ends. Germline V lookup: CDR1 SQVTM, CDR2 ANQGSEA. This CDR3 is built from 13 residues. The CDR3, as DNA: TGCAGCGTTCTCCGGGGCCGGAGGGACGAGCAGTACTTC. It translates to CSVLRGRRDEQYF.

This clone has only a few counts. The chain uses TRBV18 and TRBJ2-7, with 8 bases aligning to TRBD1. Germline-derived CDR1 and CDR2 are KGHSH and LQKENI. The CDR3 loop spans 13 amino acids. V lost 3 bases to trimming and J lost 6 bases; unmatched junction nucleotides: 4. The CDR3 here is CASSPGTGSEQYV. The CDR3 DNA sequence: TGTGCCAGCTCACCCGGGACAGGTTCCGAGCAGTACGTC.